The entry that follows covers one TCR beta chain sequence. Antigen: not known. The data were obtained in a study of blood T cells in healthy people across ages. Study results and limitations: In these data, TCR beta diversity tracked strongly with naive T cell percentage.

Extraction of total RNA produced a minimum of 5 micrograms from each sample. Trimming took off 6 bases at V and 2 bases at J, with 14 bases between the two ends. This CDR3 is built from 14 residues. CDR1 SQVTM and CDR2 ANQGSEA come from the germline V gene. A J-beta primer mix and a sample-barcoded 5' primer were used in a second PCR of about 7 to 12 cycles. TCRdb redid the calling of the 5' RACE reads with MiXCR, one entry per CDR3 protein. This table has 630,000 or so distinct CDR3 sequences, less than 35% appearing once. This receptor was obtained from a woman older than 75 in good health. The chain combines TRBV29-1 with TRBJ1-5; a possible D gene is TRBD1 (6 bases). The sequenced material came from blood. CDR3 nucleotide sequence: TGCAGCGTCGGCACAGGGTCTGGCAATCAGCCCCAGCATTTT. Its protein product is CSVGTGSGNQPQHF.